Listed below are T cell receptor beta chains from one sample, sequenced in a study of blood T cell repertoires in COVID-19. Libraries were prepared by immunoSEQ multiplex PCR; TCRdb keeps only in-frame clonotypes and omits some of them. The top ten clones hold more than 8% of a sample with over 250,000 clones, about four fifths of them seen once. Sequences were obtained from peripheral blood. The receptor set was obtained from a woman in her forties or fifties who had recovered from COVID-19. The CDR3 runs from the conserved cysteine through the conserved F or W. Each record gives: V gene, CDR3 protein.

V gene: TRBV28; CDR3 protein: CASSPVTGGKQPQHF
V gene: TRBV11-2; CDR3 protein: CASSLSTGGSETQYF
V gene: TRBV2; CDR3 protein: CASSEALGTATNYGYTF
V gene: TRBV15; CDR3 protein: CATSRDVSGVYGYTF
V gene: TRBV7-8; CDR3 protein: CASSFTSGRGYEQYF
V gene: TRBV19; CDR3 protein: CASTPNSAHYNEQFF
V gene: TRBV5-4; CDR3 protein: CASSLGDWSTDTQYF
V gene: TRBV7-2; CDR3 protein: CASSLHSSGANVLTF
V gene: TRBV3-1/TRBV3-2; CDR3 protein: CASSQALAGTGELFF
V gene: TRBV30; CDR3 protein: CAWSTTAVGGTDTQYF
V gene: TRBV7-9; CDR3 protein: CASSLLTGHTEAFF
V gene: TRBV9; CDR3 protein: CASSVVLSDSSYEQYF
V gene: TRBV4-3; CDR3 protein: CASSQGGSGGFREQFF
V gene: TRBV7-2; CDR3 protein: CASSLALAAYEQYF
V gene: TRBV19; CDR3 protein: CASNTDRNYGYTF
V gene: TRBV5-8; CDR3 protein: CASSTYLQGADSF
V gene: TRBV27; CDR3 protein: CASSRVTNTATNEKLFF
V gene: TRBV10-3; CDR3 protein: CAISDQRGRGETQYF
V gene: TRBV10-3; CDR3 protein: CAISESWGGADTQYF
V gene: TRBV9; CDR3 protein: CASSRIAGDNQPQHF
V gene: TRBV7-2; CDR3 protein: CASSAQGLGYGYTF
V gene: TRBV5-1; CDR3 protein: CASSPGQWTGELFF
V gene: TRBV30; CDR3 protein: CAWILSSDTQYF
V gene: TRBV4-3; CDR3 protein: CASSQGYSGGFYEQYF
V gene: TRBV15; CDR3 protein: CATSRVAGFSYNEQFF
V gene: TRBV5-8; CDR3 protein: CASSLDREGYTF